Shown below are 20 T cell receptor beta chains from a single sample sequenced in a study of blood T cells in healthy people across ages. Primed by a sample-barcoded 5' primer and a J-beta primer mix, a second PCR proceeded for about 6 to 11 cycles. TCRdb re-called the 5' RACE reads through MiXCR, storing one row per CDR3 protein. The sample has roughly 640,000 distinct CDR3 sequences, roughly 30% seen once. Sequenced sample: blood. The receptors shown here come from a woman of 80 years or more in good health.

This clonotype was counted at least ten times. The chain joins TRBV27 to TRBJ1-1, with 10 bases identical to TRBD1. The germline V gene encodes CDR1 MNHEY and CDR2 SMNVEV (reference sequence). This CDR3 spans 15 amino acids. J lost 2 bases, V lost 5 bases, and 5 bases had no gene match. The CDR3: CASSRDRGENTEAFF. CDR3 bases: TGTGCCAGCAGTAGGGACAGGGGAGAAAACACTGAAGCTTTCTTT.

This clonotype came up many times. The CDR3 coding sequence is TGTGCCAGCAGCGTAGAGAGGTTTCAGGGTACGCAGTATTTT. Its protein product is CASSVERFQGTQYF. The V gene is TRBV9, the J gene TRBJ2-3; a possible D gene is TRBD1 (5 bases). V shed 0 bases and J shed 8 bases, with 13 bases lying between them. CDR3 size: 14 residues. CDR1 SGDLS and CDR2 YYNGEE come from the germline V gene.

This clonotype turned up a few times. The chain couples TRBV3-1 to TRBJ1-2; TRBD1 might be the D (5 bases). Germline V gives CDR1 LGHDT, CDR2 YNNKEL (reference sequence). V was pared by 0 bases and J by 4 bases, with 9 bases between. The CDR3 spans 14 residues. CDR3 bases: TGTGCCAGCAGCCAAGATTTCGACAGCTATGGCTACACCTTC. This sequence encodes CASSQDFDSYGYTF. The whole variable domain, remainder taken from reference TRBV3-1 and TRBJ1-2, is DTAVSQTPKYLVTQMGNDKSIKCEQNLGHDTMYWYKQDSKKFLKIMFSYNNKELIINETVPNRFSPKSPDKAHLNLHINSLELGDSAVYFCASSQDFDSYGYTFGSGTRLTVV.

The chain is built from TRBV24-1 and TRBJ2-3; D is perhaps TRBD1 or TRBD2 (6 bases each). The CDR3 runs to 16 residues. Germline V lookup: CDR1 KGHDR, CDR2 SFDVKD. Trimming took 1 base from V and 0 from J, leaving 10 bases between them. CDR3 region: CATSDFTGRSTDTQYF. In nucleotides, the CDR3 is TGTGCCACCAGTGATTTTACAGGGAGGAGCACAGATACGCAGTATTTT.

This clonotype has at least ten counts. The chain joins TRBV7-9 to TRBJ2-1, with 8 bases lining up with TRBD1. Germline V gene data show CDR1 as SEHNR and CDR2 as FQNEAQ (reference sequence). Trimming removed 5 bases from V and 8 bases from J; junction bases left unmatched: 11. This CDR3 has 15 residues. For the CDR3, the DNA is TGTGCCAGCAGCCAGCAGGGGGCGCTTTTAGATGAGCAGTTCTTC. Protein sequence: CASSQQGALLDEQFF.

Turning to this clonotype: This may be a read error, as it is one base from a much larger clone. The chain recombines TRBV5-1 with TRBJ2-5, with D possibly matching TRBD1 (6 bases). The CDR3 spans 14 residues. Germline CDR1 is SGHRS and CDR2 is YFSETQ. The germline V and J ends were trimmed by 2 bases and 11 bases, with 19 bases remaining between them. The CDR3 DNA reads TGCGCCAGCAGCTTCTCCCAGGGGAGCAATGAGCAGTACTTC. It encodes CASSFSQGSNEQYF.

Only a few counts were recorded for this clonotype. One end of the junction is discordant with germline, which a read error may explain. The chain has TRBV4-3 and TRBJ2-5; TRBD1 might be the D (5 bases). This CDR3 comprises 16 residues. Looked up from germline, CDR1 is LGHNA and CDR2 is YSLEER. As DNA, the CDR3 is TGCGCCAGCGGCCAAGGGGTCGTCGGAAAGCAAGAGACCCAGTACTTC. The encoded protein is CASGQGVVGKQETQYF.

The chain has TRBV5-1 and TRBJ2-1, with TRBD2 matching 7 bases. Germline-derived CDR1 and CDR2 are SGHRS and YFSETQ. Unmatched junction bases numbered 9, after V lost 4 bases and J lost 8 bases. The CDR3 runs 14 residues. The CDR3 here is CASSPGLVVDEQFF. The CDR3 DNA follows: TGCGCCAGCAGCCCCGGACTAGTCGTGGATGAGCAGTTCTTC.

This clonotype was seen repeatedly, ten times or more. V gene TRBV5-1 combines with J gene TRBJ1-6; 8 nucleotides align to TRBD1. The CDR3 consists of 17 residues. Germline assignment: CDR1 SGHRS and CDR2 YFSETQ. V lost 4 bases and J lost 0; bases outside the gene matches: 6. The DNA for the CDR3 is TGCGCCAGCAGCCCAGACAGGGGAAGCTCCTATAATTCACCCCTCCACTTT. Protein sequence: CASSPDRGSSYNSPLHF. The full variable domain, rest sourced from reference TRBV5-1 and TRBJ1-6, is KAGVTQTPRYLIKTRGQQVTLSCSPISGHRSVSWYQQTPGQGLQFLFEYFSETQRNKGNFPGRFSGRQFSNSRSEMNVSTLELGDSALYLCASSPDRGSSYNSPLHFGNGTRLTVT.

V gene TRBV7-2 combines with J gene TRBJ2-6; the D gene is possibly TRBD1 (7 bases). This CDR3 has 16 residues. Deletions cut 8 bases from V and 0 bases from J, with 14 bases between. CDR1 is SGHTA, CDR2 FQGNSA, per germline. In DNA form, the CDR3 reads TGTGCCAGCGGCGGGACAGACAGCTCTGGGGCCAACGTCCTGACTTTC. It encodes CASGGTDSSGANVLTF.

This chain links TRBV28 with TRBJ1-2; TRBD1 matches 8 bases. Losses at the gene ends were 6 bases for V and 5 bases for J; bases not matched to a gene: 5. CDR1 is MDHEN, CDR2 SYDVKM, per germline. The CDR3 sequence is 13 residues long. The CDR3 DNA is TGTGCCAGCAGGCCAGGGGGCCGGTATGGCTACACCTTC. It translates to CASRPGGRYGYTF.

This clonotype showed up many times. A read error may be the cause here, since a much bigger clone is one base away. The chain carries TRBV4-2 and TRBJ2-5; perhaps TRBD2 as D (5 bases). The CDR3 totals 14 residues. V lost 8 bases and J lost 11, with 24 bases in between. From germline, CDR1 is LGHNA and CDR2 YNFKEQ. CDR3 sequence (DNA): TGTGCCAGCTGTGGAGGATTAACCAGCGATGAGCAGTACTTC. The encoded protein is CASCGGLTSDEQYF.

A note on this clonotype: It may be a read error: a sequence one base away is much more abundant. The CDR3 DNA follows: TGTGCCAGCAGCGCATCCCGGGACCCCGGCCCATATGGCCACACCTTC. Its translation: CASSASRDPGPYGHTF. This chain connects TRBV9 to TRBJ1-2; tentative D call: TRBD1 (5 bases). From germline, CDR1 is SGDLS and CDR2 YYNGEE. CDR3 size: 16 residues. Full variable domain (rest looked up from reference TRBV9 and TRBJ1-2): DSGVTQTPKHLITATGQRVTLRCSPRSGDLSVYWYQQSLDQGLQFLIQYYNGEERAKGNILERFSAQQFPDLHSELNLSSLELGDSALYFCASSASRDPGPYGHTFGSGTRLTVV.

The DNA for the CDR3 is TGTGCCAGCTCACCACCGAAGACCTTGAACACTGAAGCTTTCTTT. It specifies CASSPPKTLNTEAFF. This sequence joins TRBV18 and TRBJ1-1, with D unclear. Per germline, CDR1 KGHSH and CDR2 LQKENI. V dropped 0 bases and J dropped 0 bases, with 8 bases sitting between them. This CDR3 spans 15 amino acids.

The chain combines TRBV30 with TRBJ1-2; TRBD1 agrees at 7 bases. CDR1 and CDR2 from the germline V gene are GTSNPN and SVGIG (reference sequence). The CDR3 contains 15 residues. V shed 5 bases, J shed 4 bases, and the junction held 13 bases outside the gene matches. The CDR3 DNA is TGTGCCTGGGAGCCGAGACAGGGAGGCTTCTATGGCTACACCTTC. Its translation: CAWEPRQGGFYGYTF.

This clonotype was recorded many times. The J gene is TRBJ2-7, the V gene TRBV5-1, with 7 bases that match TRBD1. V lost 5 bases to trimming and J lost 5 bases; unmatched junction nucleotides: 13. The CDR3 spans 15 residues. Germline lookup yields CDR1 SGHRS and CDR2 YFSETQ. As DNA, the CDR3 is TGCGCCAGCAGGCAGGCCTGGGACAGCCGGCACGAGCAGTACTTC. This sequence encodes CASRQAWDSRHEQYF.

In its sample, this clonotype was seen a few times. A much larger clonotype is one base distant, so this may be a read error. V gene TRBV6-6 combines with J gene TRBJ1-2; D is uncertain. V lost 3 bases and J 7 bases, leaving 6 bases between the germline ends. CDR1 is MNHNY and CDR2 is SVGAGI in the germline V gene (reference sequence). The CDR3 consists of 11 residues. The CDR3 DNA sequence: TGTGCCAGCAGTTATGACTGTGGCTACACCTTC. This encodes CASSYDCGYTF.

This clonotype was seen at least ten times. The CDR3 protein is CASSPQWGAGGYTF. In nucleotides, the CDR3 is TGTGCCAGCAGTCCCCAGTGGGGGGCCGGGGGCTACACCTTC. J is TRBJ1-2 and V is TRBV27; tentative D call: TRBD1 (6 bases). Trimming pared 5 bases from V and 8 bases from J, leaving 18 bases between. Germline values: CDR1 MNHEY, CDR2 SMNVEV (reference sequence). The CDR3 extends over 14 amino acids.

The V call is TRBV6-6, the J call TRBJ2-6; the D is unclear. V gave up 2 bases and J gave up 0 bases, with 5 bases separating them. The CDR3 loop spans 15 amino acids. CDR1 is MNHNY and CDR2 is SVGAGI in the germline V gene (reference sequence). The CDR3 DNA follows: TGTGCCAGCAGTTACCCTATCTCTGGGGCCAACGTCCTGACTTTC. Translated: CASSYPISGANVLTF.

In its sample, this clonotype was seen a few times. This sequence may be a read error, since a much larger clone differs from it by one base. The chain joins TRBV4-2 to TRBJ2-1; TRBD1 matches 12 bases. The trim removed 5 bases at V and 13 bases at J, leaving 12 bases unmatched. The CDR3 sequence is 15 residues long. Germline V gives CDR1 LGHNA, CDR2 YNFKEQ. Here the CDR3 reads CASSTGTGGRETQFF. DNA of the CDR3: TGTGCCAGCAGCACCGGGACAGGGGGCCGAGAGACCCAGTTCTTC.